The T cell receptor beta chain under discussion was sequenced for a study of T cell responses to AZD1222 COVID-19 vaccine. Study-level background: Combined were second doses at about 4 or about 12 weeks. Broader study findings: Females outnumbered males among donors, who were mostly white British; clonal diversity was possibly underestimated. A rise in Spike-specific TCR breadth and depth followed two AZD1222 doses.

On this clone: Its target is unknown.

Germline V gene data show CDR1 as MGHRA and CDR2 as YSYEKL. The CDR3 loop spans 13 amino acids. Trimming shortened V by 4 bases and J by 6 bases, and 13 bases separated the two germline ends. The table came from immunoSEQ multiplex PCR; TCRdb's copy has only in-frame clones and leaves some out. The table records about 97,000 clones, about nine tenths of them present only once. The input for sequencing was peripheral blood, taken on day 0 of AZD1222 vaccination. The sequence derives from an adult in good health. This chain uses TRBV4-1 with TRBJ2-7; D possibly corresponds to TRBD2 (6 bases). CDR3 sequence reads: CASSPAAGREQYF. CDR3 DNA sequence: TGCGCCAGCAGCCCGGCGGCGGGGCGCGAGCAGTACTTC.